This is a list of T cell receptor beta chains from one sample in a study of T-cell memory formation after mild COVID-19. Each CDR3 protein is one row after TCRdb ran MiXCR on the 5' RACE reads. The sample holds about 470,000 distinct CDR3 sequences; more than 20% are singletons and the top ten take around 13%. Sequencing used PBMCs or a T cell subset sorted from them (not recorded which). The receptors were gathered from an adult woman who had mild COVID-19 (a few samples of this study predate the infection). Cell type and time point are not known. CDR3s include the opening cysteine and the closing phenylalanine or tryptophan. Each record gives: D gene, J gene, clone size, V gene, CDR3 DNA, CDR3 protein. A D gene is named only where the DNA matches it firmly. A row's size may be missing; if present it is once, few, many or a size class.

d_call: TRBD2
j_call: TRBJ2-1
clone_size: NA
v_call: TRBV5-1
cdr3_nt: TGCGCCAGCAGCTTGGATGGTAGCGGGGGGGTTACTATGTTCTTC
cdr3_aa: CASSLDGSGGVTMFF

d_call: TRBD1
j_call: TRBJ2-3
clone_size: NA
v_call: TRBV15
cdr3_nt: TGTGCCACCAGCAGAGAAGGACAGGGGACCACAGATACGCAGTATTTT
cdr3_aa: CATSREGQGTTDTQYF

d_call: NA
j_call: TRBJ1-1
clone_size: NA
v_call: TRBV7-9
cdr3_nt: TGTGCCAGCAGCTTTCGGTTAGACACTGAAGCTTTCTTT
cdr3_aa: CASSFRLDTEAFF

d_call: NA
j_call: TRBJ1-2
clone_size: NA
v_call: TRBV20-1
cdr3_nt: TGCAGTGCTGGGGAGTGGGGCGTCGCTAACTATGGCTACACCTTC
cdr3_aa: CSAGEWGVANYGYTF

d_call: NA
j_call: TRBJ2-5
clone_size: NA
v_call: TRBV7-9
cdr3_nt: TGTGCCAGCAGCTTAGTGGCAGCGGGTGGAAAAGAGACCCAGTACTTC
cdr3_aa: CASSLVAAGGKETQYF

d_call: NA
j_call: TRBJ2-5
clone_size: NA
v_call: TRBV27
cdr3_nt: TGTGCCAGCACCAGGGACGGGAATCAAGAGACCCAGTACTTC
cdr3_aa: CASTRDGNQETQYF

d_call: NA
j_call: TRBJ2-2
clone_size: few
v_call: TRBV7-2
cdr3_nt: TGTGCCAGCAGCCGGCACGTCCTCCTCGGCGGGGAGCTGTTTTTT
cdr3_aa: CASSRHVLLGGELFF

d_call: NA
j_call: TRBJ2-7
clone_size: NA
v_call: TRBV24-1
cdr3_nt: TGTGCCACCAGCACCCCCCAATACGAGCAGTACTTC
cdr3_aa: CATSTPQYEQYF

d_call: NA
j_call: TRBJ2-7
clone_size: few
v_call: TRBV5-1
cdr3_nt: TGCGCCAGCAAGGAAGGGTCCAGTACCTACGAGCAGTACTTC
cdr3_aa: CASKEGSSTYEQYF

d_call: TRBD2
j_call: TRBJ2-3
clone_size: NA
v_call: TRBV24-1
cdr3_nt: TGTGCCACCAGTGATTCGGGACTAGCGGGAGAGGGGGGTAGCACAGATACGCAGTATTTT
cdr3_aa: CATSDSGLAGEGGSTDTQYF

d_call: NA
j_call: TRBJ1-1
clone_size: NA
v_call: TRBV12-3/TRBV12-4
cdr3_nt: TGTGCCAGCAGTTCCCCCCTCGGACGGTTGAACACTGAAGCTTTCTTT
cdr3_aa: CASSSPLGRLNTEAFF

d_call: NA
j_call: TRBJ2-7
clone_size: few
v_call: TRBV4-3
cdr3_nt: TGCGCCAGCAGCCAAGGTCGGAAGGGTCTTCATCTATTC
cdr3_aa: CASSQGRKGLHLF

d_call: TRBD1
j_call: TRBJ2-7
clone_size: NA
v_call: TRBV28
cdr3_nt: TGTGCCAGCAGTTTGGGGACAGGAATGTTGGACGAGCAGTACTTC
cdr3_aa: CASSLGTGMLDEQYF

d_call: TRBD2
j_call: TRBJ2-3
clone_size: few
v_call: TRBV7-2
cdr3_nt: TGTGCCAGCAGCCCCTTAGGGGTTAGCGGGAGGCGTGAGGATACGCAGTATTTT
cdr3_aa: CASSPLGVSGRREDTQYF

d_call: TRBD2
j_call: TRBJ2-5
clone_size: NA
v_call: TRBV7-9
cdr3_nt: TGTGCCAGCAGCATCCCTCTAGCGGGGGGCCCTCATCAAGAGACCCAGTACTTC
cdr3_aa: CASSIPLAGGPHQETQYF

d_call: NA
j_call: TRBJ1-2
clone_size: few
v_call: TRBV5-1
cdr3_nt: TGCGCCAGCAGCTCGGACGGGACCCCTATCTATGGCTACACCTTC
cdr3_aa: CASSSDGTPIYGYTF

d_call: TRBD2
j_call: TRBJ2-7
clone_size: few
v_call: TRBV7-2
cdr3_nt: TGTGCCAGCAGCGATTGGACTAGCGGGAGGTCCTACGAGCAGTACTTC
cdr3_aa: CASSDWTSGRSYEQYF

d_call: NA
j_call: TRBJ2-1
clone_size: NA
v_call: TRBV5-1
cdr3_nt: TGCGCCAGCAGCTTAGGGTTGACCTACAATGAGCAGTTCTTC
cdr3_aa: CASSLGLTYNEQFF

d_call: TRBD1
j_call: TRBJ2-7
clone_size: few
v_call: TRBV19
cdr3_nt: TGTGCCAGTAGTCAGGACAGGGGAGGCGAGCAGTACTTC
cdr3_aa: CASSQDRGGEQYF

d_call: NA
j_call: TRBJ1-1
clone_size: once
v_call: TRBV5-5
cdr3_nt: TGTGCCAGCAGCTTGTACGCAAACACTGAAGCTTTCTTT
cdr3_aa: CASSLYANTEAFF

d_call: NA
j_call: TRBJ2-2
clone_size: many
v_call: TRBV5-1
cdr3_nt: TGCGCCAGCAGCTTGGTAGGGCAAAACACCGGGGAGCTGTTTTTT
cdr3_aa: CASSLVGQNTGELFF

d_call: NA
j_call: TRBJ2-1
clone_size: NA
v_call: TRBV15
cdr3_nt: TGTGCCACCAGCGTGAACCCGGACTCCCCCTACAATGAGCAGTTCTTC
cdr3_aa: CATSVNPDSPYNEQFF

d_call: NA
j_call: TRBJ1-2
clone_size: NA
v_call: TRBV5-1
cdr3_nt: TGCGCCAGTAAGCGGGACGCTGATGGCTACACCTTC
cdr3_aa: CASKRDADGYTF

d_call: NA
j_call: TRBJ1-2
clone_size: few
v_call: TRBV6-5
cdr3_nt: TGTGCCAGCAGTTTCCTAACTAACAGGGTATTCAAAGACTATGGCTACACCTTC
cdr3_aa: CASSFLTNRVFKDYGYTF

d_call: TRBD2
j_call: TRBJ2-2
clone_size: NA
v_call: TRBV4-3
cdr3_nt: TGCGCCAGCAGCCAGGGACTAGCGGGAGGGCCGGACACCGGGGAGCTGTTTTTT
cdr3_aa: CASSQGLAGGPDTGELFF

d_call: NA
j_call: TRBJ1-6
clone_size: NA
v_call: TRBV18
cdr3_nt: TGTGCCAGCTCACCATTCGACGGGGGAACTAATTCACCCCTCCACTTT
cdr3_aa: CASSPFDGGTNSPLHF

d_call: NA
j_call: TRBJ2-3
clone_size: few
v_call: TRBV15
cdr3_nt: TGTGCCACCCACAGTGGAGGGCTCAGCACAGATACGCAGTATTTT
cdr3_aa: CATHSGGLSTDTQYF

d_call: NA
j_call: TRBJ2-3
clone_size: NA
v_call: TRBV6-1
cdr3_nt: TGTGCCAGCAGTGAACCCCTTTACGCAGATACGCAGTATTTT
cdr3_aa: CASSEPLYADTQYF

d_call: NA
j_call: TRBJ1-1
clone_size: NA
v_call: TRBV7-9
cdr3_nt: TGTGCCAGCAGCTGGAGAGTCACTGAAGCTTTCTTT
cdr3_aa: CASSWRVTEAFF

d_call: NA
j_call: TRBJ2-2
clone_size: NA
v_call: TRBV18
cdr3_nt: TGTGCCAGCCCGACCGGGGGACAGACAAACACCGGGGAGCTGTTTTTT
cdr3_aa: CASPTGGQTNTGELFF

d_call: NA
j_call: TRBJ2-1
clone_size: NA
v_call: TRBV24-1
cdr3_nt: TGTGCCACCGGTAGGGGTAGACTTCCAAATGAGCAGTTCTTC
cdr3_aa: CATGRGRLPNEQFF

d_call: NA
j_call: TRBJ1-2
clone_size: NA
v_call: TRBV15
cdr3_nt: TGTGCCACCAGCGGGCAGGGTAACTATGGCTACACCTTC
cdr3_aa: CATSGQGNYGYTF

d_call: TRBD1
j_call: TRBJ1-2
clone_size: NA
v_call: TRBV20-1
cdr3_nt: TGCAGTGCTAGAGATGACAGGGGGCATAACTATGGCTACACCTTC
cdr3_aa: CSARDDRGHNYGYTF

d_call: TRBD1
j_call: TRBJ2-7
clone_size: NA
v_call: TRBV24-1
cdr3_nt: TGTGCCACCTCCGGGACAGGGGGCGACGAGCAGTACTTC
cdr3_aa: CATSGTGGDEQYF

d_call: TRBD2
j_call: TRBJ2-7
clone_size: NA
v_call: TRBV20-1
cdr3_nt: TGCAGTGCTAGAATGGAATGGCTAGCGGGGGGGAGATCCTACGAGCAGTACTTC
cdr3_aa: CSARMEWLAGGRSYEQYF

d_call: NA
j_call: TRBJ2-1
clone_size: NA
v_call: TRBV7-2
cdr3_nt: TGTGCCAGCAGCCCGGGGATCTCCTACAATGAGCAGTTCTTC
cdr3_aa: CASSPGISYNEQFF

d_call: NA
j_call: TRBJ2-7
clone_size: NA
v_call: TRBV12-3/TRBV12-4
cdr3_nt: TGTGCCAGCAGGAGTTTACAGGGTAATGGCGAGCAGTACTTC
cdr3_aa: CASRSLQGNGEQYF

d_call: TRBD2
j_call: TRBJ2-7
clone_size: few
v_call: TRBV20-1
cdr3_nt: TGCAGTGCTAGAGCGACTAGCGGAACCTACGAGCAGTACTTC
cdr3_aa: CSARATSGTYEQYF

d_call: TRBD2
j_call: TRBJ2-3
clone_size: NA
v_call: TRBV7-6
cdr3_nt: TGTGCCAGCAGCCCTCGACTAGCGGGAGGGCCGGGCACAGATACGCAGTATTTT
cdr3_aa: CASSPRLAGGPGTDTQYF

d_call: NA
j_call: TRBJ2-3
clone_size: NA
v_call: TRBV2
cdr3_nt: TGTGCCAGCAGTGAACGTGCGTGGAGTGAACCAGATACGCAGTATTTT
cdr3_aa: CASSERAWSEPDTQYF

d_call: NA
j_call: TRBJ1-3
clone_size: few
v_call: TRBV20-1
cdr3_nt: TGCAGTGCTAGAGACCCCAGGGCTTTCTCTGGAAACACCATATATTTT
cdr3_aa: CSARDPRAFSGNTIYF

d_call: NA
j_call: TRBJ1-4
clone_size: few
v_call: TRBV9
cdr3_nt: TGTGCCAGCAGCGTAGACCTAACTAATGAAAAACTGTTTTTT
cdr3_aa: CASSVDLTNEKLFF

d_call: NA
j_call: TRBJ1-1
clone_size: few
v_call: TRBV29-1
cdr3_nt: TGCAGCGTCTCAAGGTTGGGTACGGAAGCTTTCTTT
cdr3_aa: CSVSRLGTEAFF

d_call: TRBD1
j_call: TRBJ1-1
clone_size: few
v_call: TRBV2
cdr3_nt: TGTGCCAGCCACGAGGGACAGGGGAACACTGAAGCTTTCTTT
cdr3_aa: CASHEGQGNTEAFF

d_call: TRBD2
j_call: TRBJ2-1
clone_size: NA
v_call: TRBV6-4
cdr3_nt: TGTGCCAGCAGTGAGACTAGCGGGAGCTTAAATGAGCAGTTCTTC
cdr3_aa: CASSETSGSLNEQFF

d_call: NA
j_call: TRBJ1-1
clone_size: few
v_call: TRBV7-3
cdr3_nt: TGTGCCAGCAGCTTAGAGGGAAGGAGCTCTGAAGCTTTCTTT
cdr3_aa: CASSLEGRSSEAFF

d_call: NA
j_call: TRBJ1-1
clone_size: few
v_call: TRBV2
cdr3_nt: TGTGCCAGCAGTGAAGAGGCAGGGATGAACATGAACACTGAAGCTTTCTTT
cdr3_aa: CASSEEAGMNMNTEAFF

d_call: NA
j_call: TRBJ2-7
clone_size: NA
v_call: TRBV12-3/TRBV12-4
cdr3_nt: TGTGCCAGCAGTTCCGTCGGGCACTCCTACGAGCAGTACTTC
cdr3_aa: CASSSVGHSYEQYF

d_call: NA
j_call: TRBJ1-5
clone_size: NA
v_call: TRBV24-1
cdr3_nt: TGTGCCACCAGTGGTACCAGGGGCGGCAATCAGCCCCAGCATTTT
cdr3_aa: CATSGTRGGNQPQHF

d_call: TRBD2
j_call: TRBJ2-1
clone_size: NA
v_call: TRBV24-1
cdr3_nt: TGTGCCACCAGTGTATCGTCGGGCGGGAGGGATGATGAGCAGTTCTTC
cdr3_aa: CATSVSSGGRDDEQFF

d_call: TRBD1
j_call: TRBJ2-4
clone_size: few
v_call: TRBV5-1
cdr3_nt: TGCGCCACCAGTCCAGGGGACAGCCCAGTAGCCAAAAACATTCAGTACTTC
cdr3_aa: CATSPGDSPVAKNIQYF

d_call: TRBD1
j_call: TRBJ2-7
clone_size: few
v_call: TRBV5-1
cdr3_nt: TGCGCCAGCAGCCCCCGGGTGGTATGGGGACAGGAGACCTACGAGCAGTACTTC
cdr3_aa: CASSPRVVWGQETYEQYF

d_call: TRBD2
j_call: TRBJ2-1
clone_size: NA
v_call: TRBV15
cdr3_nt: TGTGCCACCAGCGGATTAGGGACTAGCGGGATAGTACGGAGTGAGCAGTTCTTC
cdr3_aa: CATSGLGTSGIVRSEQFF